Listed below are T cell receptor beta chains from one sample, sequenced in a study of T cell responses to AZD1222 COVID-19 vaccine. TCRdb's table, derived via immunoSEQ multiplex PCR, lists solely in-frame clones and lacks some. This sample has under 200,000 clones, with roughly 90% found just once. Material: peripheral blood, obtained on day 0 of AZD1222 vaccination. Every receptor here comes from an adult in good health. Each CDR3 is given with its conserved first and last residue. The D gene is left open where the match is weak. Clone size is not always given. Where it is, it says once, few, many or a class for expanded clones.

J: TRBJ1-5; size: .; length: 18; V: TRBV21-1; D: .; DNA: TGTGCCAGCAGCAAAGAGGGGGTAGACAGGGCCAGCAATCAGCCCCAGCATTTT; CDR3: CASSKEGVDRASNQPQHF
J: TRBJ2-7; size: .; length: 15; V: TRBV11-2; D: TRBD1; DNA: TGTGCCAGCAGCTCTCTCCGGGACAGGTCCTACGAGCAGTACTTC; CDR3: CASSSLRDRSYEQYF
J: TRBJ2-2; size: .; length: 15; V: TRBV4-1; D: TRBD2; DNA: TGCGCCAGCAGCCAACTCGGACTAGACGGCGGGGAGCTGTTTTTT; CDR3: CASSQLGLDGGELFF
J: TRBJ1-2; size: .; length: 15; V: TRBV5-1; D: .; DNA: TGCGCCAGCAGCGCTGGGTGGGGGCTAGTCTATGGCTACACCTTC; CDR3: CASSAGWGLVYGYTF
J: TRBJ1-2; size: .; length: 13; V: TRBV29-1; D: .; DNA: TGCAGCGTCACCGAAGGGGCCTCCTATGGCTACACCTTC; CDR3: CSVTEGASYGYTF
J: TRBJ2-2; size: few; length: 18; V: TRBV5-1; D: TRBD2; DNA: TGCGCCAGCAGCTTGGAGGGACTAGCAAAGGGGAACACCGGGGAGCTGTTTTTT; CDR3: CASSLEGLAKGNTGELFF
J: TRBJ1-3; size: .; length: 15; V: TRBV30; D: TRBD1; DNA: TGTGCCTGGAGAAGGGGGCAGAGCTCTGGAAACACCATATATTTT; CDR3: CAWRRGQSSGNTIYF
J: TRBJ1-2; size: .; length: 15; V: TRBV7-2; D: .; DNA: TGTGCCAGCAGCTACCCCGGACGGACTAACTATGGCTACACCTTC; CDR3: CASSYPGRTNYGYTF
J: TRBJ2-7; size: .; length: 14; V: TRBV9; D: .; DNA: TGTGCCAGCAGCGGGTGGAACGGTTTCGACGAGCAGTACTTC; CDR3: CASSGWNGFDEQYF
J: TRBJ2-1; size: .; length: 14; V: TRBV14; D: TRBD2; DNA: TGTGCCAGCAGCCCGGGACTACTTTCCAATGAGCAGTTCTTC; CDR3: CASSPGLLSNEQFF
J: TRBJ1-6; size: .; length: 12; V: TRBV2; D: .; DNA: TGTGCCAGCAGTGGGGGAGGGAGGCCCCTCCACTTT; CDR3: CASSGGGRPLHF
J: TRBJ1-2; size: .; length: 16; V: TRBV15; D: .; DNA: TGTGCCACCAGCAGAGACTGGGACTTACCTAACTATGGCTACACCTTC; CDR3: CATSRDWDLPNYGYTF
J: TRBJ2-5; size: .; length: 13; V: TRBV12-3/TRBV12-4; D: TRBD1; DNA: TGTGCCAGCAGCTCGACAGGGTTAGAGACCCAGTACTTC; CDR3: CASSSTGLETQYF
J: TRBJ2-6; size: once; length: 16; V: TRBV7-3; D: .; DNA: TGTGCCAGCAGCTTCGCCAGGAGCTCTGGGGCCAACGTCCTGACTTTC; CDR3: CASSFARSSGANVLTF
J: TRBJ2-1; size: .; length: 15; V: TRBV4-3; D: .; DNA: TGCGCCAGCAGCCAAGATCGGGACTCGGTGGGCGAGCAGTTCTTC; CDR3: CASSQDRDSVGEQFF
J: TRBJ2-7; size: .; length: 14; V: TRBV9; D: .; DNA: TGTGCCAGCAGCGTAGGGGTTAGCGACTACGAGCAGTACTTC; CDR3: CASSVGVSDYEQYF
J: TRBJ2-3; size: .; length: 13; V: TRBV27; D: .; DNA: TGTGCCAGCAGTTTCCTAGGGGGAGATACGCAGTATTTT; CDR3: CASSFLGGDTQYF
J: TRBJ1-5; size: once; length: 16; V: TRBV4-1; D: .; DNA: TGCGCCAGCAGCCAATTTAACGGGGGGGGAGGGCAGCCCCAGCATTTT; CDR3: CASSQFNGGGGQPQHF
J: TRBJ2-1; size: .; length: 15; V: TRBV11-2; D: .; DNA: TGTGCCAGCAGCTCCGGGTCCTTGGGACGTAGTGAGCAGTTCTTC; CDR3: CASSSGSLGRSEQFF
J: TRBJ2-7; size: .; length: 14; V: TRBV10-3; D: .; DNA: TGTGCCATCACGCGCGACAGTTCAACCTACGAGCAGTACTTC; CDR3: CAITRDSSTYEQYF
J: TRBJ1-2; size: .; length: 15; V: TRBV2; D: TRBD1; DNA: TGTGCCAGCAGCAGGGGGATTTTTTTGGGCTCTGGCTACACCTTC; CDR3: CASSRGIFLGSGYTF
J: TRBJ2-1; size: .; length: 14; V: TRBV7-2; D: .; DNA: TGTGCCAGCAGCTCCAAAAGGGCCTACAATGAGCAGTTCTTC; CDR3: CASSSKRAYNEQFF
J: TRBJ1-6; size: .; length: 15; V: TRBV2; D: TRBD1; DNA: TGTGCCAGCAGTGAAATGGCAGGGGGGAATTCACCCCTCCACTTT; CDR3: CASSEMAGGNSPLHF
J: TRBJ1-2; size: .; length: 15; V: TRBV7-9; D: .; DNA: TGTGCCAGCAGCTTAACAGAGACCAGGGCCTATGGCTACACCTTC; CDR3: CASSLTETRAYGYTF
J: TRBJ1-2; size: .; length: 13; V: TRBV19; D: .; DNA: TGTGCCAGTAGACCGGGACGGGACTATGGCTACACCTTC; CDR3: CASRPGRDYGYTF
J: TRBJ1-5; size: .; length: 18; V: TRBV6-2/TRBV6-3; D: TRBD1; DNA: TGTGCCAGCAGTCCGCTTCCGGGACAGGGGGCTAGCAATCAGCCCCAGCATTTT; CDR3: CASSPLPGQGASNQPQHF
J: TRBJ2-1; size: .; length: 14; V: TRBV7-8; D: .; DNA: TGTGCCAGCAGCTTACTTGGGAAAGGAAATGAGCAGTTCTTC; CDR3: CASSLLGKGNEQFF
J: TRBJ2-7; size: .; length: 14; V: TRBV10-3; D: TRBD1; DNA: TGTGCCATCAGAGGGACAGGCGGTACCTACGAGCAGTACTTC; CDR3: CAIRGTGGTYEQYF
J: TRBJ2-3; size: once; length: 16; V: TRBV9; D: .; DNA: TGTGCCAGCAGCGTAGATGGGGGGTCTAGCACAGATACGCAGTATTTT; CDR3: CASSVDGGSSTDTQYF
J: TRBJ1-4; size: .; length: 10; V: TRBV2; D: .; DNA: TGTGCCAGTCTGTATGAAAAACTGTTTTTT; CDR3: CASLYEKLFF
J: TRBJ1-3; size: .; length: 13; V: TRBV28; D: .; DNA: TGTGCCAGCAGTTCGGGTGCTTTAAGCCTGCTGAATTTT; CDR3: CASSSGALSLLNF
J: TRBJ1-2; size: few; length: 13; V: TRBV24-1; D: .; DNA: TGTGCCACCAGTGATGAACCAGGGTATGGCTACACCTTC; CDR3: CATSDEPGYGYTF
J: TRBJ1-1; size: .; length: 16; V: TRBV19; D: TRBD1; DNA: TGTGCCAGTAGACGAGGAGGGCGACAGGGATGGACTGAAGCTTTCTTT; CDR3: CASRRGGRQGWTEAFF
J: TRBJ1-1; size: once; length: 15; V: TRBV11-2; D: .; DNA: TGTGCCAGCAGCTTCCGGGAAGGTCTGAACACTGAAGCTTTCTTT; CDR3: CASSFREGLNTEAFF
J: TRBJ2-7; size: .; length: 15; V: TRBV7-2; D: .; DNA: TGTGCCAGCAGCCAGAGTGCAGGGCTTACCTACGAGCAGTACTTC; CDR3: CASSQSAGLTYEQYF
J: TRBJ1-1; size: few; length: 16; V: TRBV30; D: .; DNA: TGTGCCTGGATACCCCTCCCTGGTAGAGCGAACACTGAAGCTTTCTTT; CDR3: CAWIPLPGRANTEAFF
J: TRBJ2-7; size: .; length: 16; V: TRBV11-2; D: TRBD1; DNA: TGTGCCACCACCTTATCCGGGACAGGGGCCTCCTACGAGCAGTACTTC; CDR3: CATTLSGTGASYEQYF
J: TRBJ2-1; size: .; length: 11; V: TRBV6-5; D: .; DNA: TGTGCCAGCAGTTACATTGGTGAGCAGTTCTTC; CDR3: CASSYIGEQFF
J: TRBJ2-1; size: .; length: 13; V: TRBV28; D: .; DNA: TGTGCCAGCAGTAGCCGGGTTGACGATGAGCAGTTCTTC; CDR3: CASSSRVDDEQFF
J: TRBJ1-3; size: .; length: 15; V: TRBV30; D: .; DNA: TGTGCCTGGAGTGTCAACAGGCCGACTGGAAACACCATATATTTT; CDR3: CAWSVNRPTGNTIYF
J: TRBJ1-3; size: .; length: 14; V: TRBV2; D: .; DNA: TGTGCCAGCAGTGGGGGGTTTCCTGGAAACACCATATATTTT; CDR3: CASSGGFPGNTIYF
J: TRBJ2-7; size: .; length: 12; V: TRBV3-1/TRBV3-2; D: .; DNA: TGTGCCAGCAGCCAACCAGGAGGGGAGCAGTACTTC; CDR3: CASSQPGGEQYF
J: TRBJ2-1; size: .; length: 14; V: TRBV4-3; D: TRBD1; DNA: TGCGCCAGCAGCCACTCTACAGGGGTTGGTGAGCAGTTCTTC; CDR3: CASSHSTGVGEQFF
J: TRBJ1-2; size: once; length: 15; V: TRBV15; D: .; DNA: TGTGCCACCAGCAGGGTCGGTGTCAGCGACTATGGCTACACCTTC; CDR3: CATSRVGVSDYGYTF
J: TRBJ2-1; size: .; length: 14; V: TRBV6-1; D: TRBD2; DNA: TGTGCCAGCACCGACCGGGGGGCCTACAATGAGCAGTTCTTC; CDR3: CASTDRGAYNEQFF
J: TRBJ1-1; size: .; length: 14; V: TRBV6-2/TRBV6-3; D: .; DNA: TGTGCCAGCAGTTACGTTATGGAACGGGTTGAAGCTTTCTTT; CDR3: CASSYVMERVEAFF
J: TRBJ2-7; size: .; length: 15; V: TRBV4-3; D: .; DNA: TGCGCCAGCAGCCGGAAGGTAGCGGAGACCTACGAGCAGTACTTC; CDR3: CASSRKVAETYEQYF
J: TRBJ1-4; size: .; length: 14; V: TRBV28; D: .; DNA: TGTGCCAGCACTCCGGGGGGGGGCGGAAAAAAACTGTTTTTT; CDR3: CASTPGGGGKKLFF
J: TRBJ1-6; size: .; length: 15; V: TRBV10-3; D: .; DNA: TGTGCCATCAGGGAGCAGACGGGAACCTGGTCACCCCTCCACTTT; CDR3: CAIREQTGTWSPLHF
J: TRBJ1-3; size: .; length: 14; V: TRBV18; D: .; DNA: TGTGCCAGCTCACCGGATCTCTCTGGAAACACCATATATTTT; CDR3: CASSPDLSGNTIYF
J: TRBJ2-7; size: .; length: 13; V: TRBV24-1; D: TRBD1; DNA: TGTGCCACCTCGACAGGGTTCGCCTACGAGCAGTACTTC; CDR3: CATSTGFAYEQYF
J: TRBJ1-2; size: .; length: 12; V: TRBV19; D: .; DNA: TGTGCCAGTAGTACCCGCTTACGCGGCTACACCTTC; CDR3: CASSTRLRGYTF
J: TRBJ2-2; size: .; length: 18; V: TRBV4-3; D: TRBD2; DNA: TGCGCCAGCAGCCAAGGCCTAGCGGGAGATCTGCACACCGGGGAGCTGTTTTTT; CDR3: CASSQGLAGDLHTGELFF
J: TRBJ1-4; size: medium-sized; length: 12; V: TRBV7-9; D: .; DNA: TGTGCCAGCAGCCTAATGGAAGAAAAACTGTTTTTT; CDR3: CASSLMEEKLFF
J: TRBJ2-1; size: .; length: 13; V: TRBV11-1; D: .; DNA: TGTGCCAGCAGCTTATGGGCTTACAATGAGCAGTTCTTC; CDR3: CASSLWAYNEQFF
J: TRBJ1-1; size: .; length: 15; V: TRBV30; D: TRBD1; DNA: TGTGCCTGGAGGGCAAACCAGGGGGCCAACACTGAAGCTTTCTTT; CDR3: CAWRANQGANTEAFF
J: TRBJ1-3; size: once; length: 15; V: TRBV6-5; D: .; DNA: TGTGCCAGCAGGACCGGGGCGGTAACTGGAAACACCATATATTTT; CDR3: CASRTGAVTGNTIYF
J: TRBJ2-2; size: .; length: 17; V: TRBV23-1; D: .; DNA: TGCGCCAGCAGTCAATCAAGAGAAACAAAGAACACCGGGGAGCTGTTTTTT; CDR3: CASSQSRETKNTGELFF